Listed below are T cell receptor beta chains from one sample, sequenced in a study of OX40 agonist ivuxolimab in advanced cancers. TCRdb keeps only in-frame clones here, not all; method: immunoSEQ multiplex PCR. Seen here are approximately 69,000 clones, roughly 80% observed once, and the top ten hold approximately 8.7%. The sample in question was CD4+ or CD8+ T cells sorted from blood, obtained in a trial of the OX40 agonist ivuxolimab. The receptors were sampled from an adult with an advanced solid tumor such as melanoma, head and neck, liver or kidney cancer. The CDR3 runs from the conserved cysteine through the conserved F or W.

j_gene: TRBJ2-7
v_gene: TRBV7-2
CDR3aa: CASSLVRDEQYF

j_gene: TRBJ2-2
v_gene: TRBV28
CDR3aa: CASSLPYFNTGELFF

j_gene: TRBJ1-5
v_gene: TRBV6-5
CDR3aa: CASSYSGGSNQPQHF

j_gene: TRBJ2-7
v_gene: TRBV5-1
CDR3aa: CASRYGGEEQYF

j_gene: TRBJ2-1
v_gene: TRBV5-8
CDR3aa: CASSSEGQGVYNEQFF

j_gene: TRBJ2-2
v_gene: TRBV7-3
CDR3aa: CASSPPGGGAGELFF

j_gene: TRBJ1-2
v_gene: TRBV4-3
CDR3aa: CASSQGRDREDGYTF

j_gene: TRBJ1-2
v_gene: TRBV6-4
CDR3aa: CASSDSSGTDGYTF

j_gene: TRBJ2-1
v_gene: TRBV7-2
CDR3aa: CASRDRGLSSYNEQFF

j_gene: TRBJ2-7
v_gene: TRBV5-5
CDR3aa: CASSLSSSGFYEQYF

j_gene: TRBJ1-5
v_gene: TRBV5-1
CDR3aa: CASSRTGGDQPQHF

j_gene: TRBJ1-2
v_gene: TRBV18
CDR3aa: CASSPIPGNYGYTF

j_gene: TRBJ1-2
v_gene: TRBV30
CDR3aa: CAWSPRGSDGYTF

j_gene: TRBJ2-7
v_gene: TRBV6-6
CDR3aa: CASSPGTYEQYF

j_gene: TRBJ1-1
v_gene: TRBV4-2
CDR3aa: CASSRQGPTEAFF

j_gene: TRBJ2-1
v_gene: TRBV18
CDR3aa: CASSPRNEQFF

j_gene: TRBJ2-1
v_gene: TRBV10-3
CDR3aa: CAISESLAGLPEQFF

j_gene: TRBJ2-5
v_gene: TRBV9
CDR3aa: CASSVVGALGETQYF

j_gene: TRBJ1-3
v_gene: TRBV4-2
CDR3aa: CASSQGGYGNTIYF

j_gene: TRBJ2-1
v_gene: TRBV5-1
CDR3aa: CASSLMTSGTRYEQFF

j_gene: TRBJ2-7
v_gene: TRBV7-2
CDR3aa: CASSFGRDHEQYF

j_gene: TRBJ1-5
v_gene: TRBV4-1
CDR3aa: CASSPVSGGISNQPQHF

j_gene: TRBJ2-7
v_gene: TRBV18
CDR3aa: CASSPKNGQGPFYEQYF

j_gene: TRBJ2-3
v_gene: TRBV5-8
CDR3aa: CASSLGTLITDTQYF

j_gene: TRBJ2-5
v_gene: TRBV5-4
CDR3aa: CASSSKGGMETQYF

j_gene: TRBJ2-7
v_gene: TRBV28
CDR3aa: CASSLRTGSYEQYF

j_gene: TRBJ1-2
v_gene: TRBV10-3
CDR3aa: CAISESGVDGYTF

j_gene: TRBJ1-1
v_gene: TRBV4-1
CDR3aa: CASSQAHLGGNTEAFF

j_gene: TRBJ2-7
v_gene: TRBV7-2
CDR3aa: CASSSGTGANEQYF

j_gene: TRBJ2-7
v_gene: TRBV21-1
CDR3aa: CASSKEAGIPPYEQYF

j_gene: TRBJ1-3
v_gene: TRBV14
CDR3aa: CASSQSRGTRNTIYF

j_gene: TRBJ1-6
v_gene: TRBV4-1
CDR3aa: CASSFGDSGDSPLHF

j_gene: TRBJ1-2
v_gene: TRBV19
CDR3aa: CASRVQGTPKSRGYTF